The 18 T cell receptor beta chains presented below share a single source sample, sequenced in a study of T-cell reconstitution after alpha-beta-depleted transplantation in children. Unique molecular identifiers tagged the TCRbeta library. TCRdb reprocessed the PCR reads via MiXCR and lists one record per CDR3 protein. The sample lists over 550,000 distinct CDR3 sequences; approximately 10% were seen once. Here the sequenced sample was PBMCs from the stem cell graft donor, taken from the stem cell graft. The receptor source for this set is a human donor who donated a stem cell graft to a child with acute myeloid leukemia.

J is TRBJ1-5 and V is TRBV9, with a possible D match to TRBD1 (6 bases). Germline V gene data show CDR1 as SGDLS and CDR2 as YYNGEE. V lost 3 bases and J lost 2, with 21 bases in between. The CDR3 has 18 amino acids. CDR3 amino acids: CASSEGVGGLKGNQPQHF. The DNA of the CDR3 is TGTGCCAGCAGCGAGGGGGTAGGGGGGCTGAAGGGCAATCAGCCCCAGCATTTT.

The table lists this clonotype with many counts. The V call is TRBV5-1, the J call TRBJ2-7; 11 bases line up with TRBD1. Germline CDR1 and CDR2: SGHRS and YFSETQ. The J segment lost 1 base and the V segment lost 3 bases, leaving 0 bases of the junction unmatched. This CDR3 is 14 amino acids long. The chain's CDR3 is CASSWDRGSYEQYF. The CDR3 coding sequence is TGCGCCAGCAGCTGGGACAGGGGGTCCTACGAGCAGTACTTC.

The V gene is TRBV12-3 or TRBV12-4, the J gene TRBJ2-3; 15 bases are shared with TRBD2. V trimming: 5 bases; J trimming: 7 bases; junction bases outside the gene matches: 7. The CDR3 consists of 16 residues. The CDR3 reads CASSPFGTSGRNTQYF. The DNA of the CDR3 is TGTGCCAGCAGTCCTTTCGGGACTAGCGGGAGGAATACGCAGTATTTT.

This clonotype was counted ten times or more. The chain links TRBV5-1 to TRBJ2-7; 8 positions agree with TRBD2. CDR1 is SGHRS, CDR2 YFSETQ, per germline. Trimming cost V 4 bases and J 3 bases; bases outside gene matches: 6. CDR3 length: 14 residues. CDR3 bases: TGCGCCAGCAGCCTTAGCGGGATAGTCTACGAGCAGTACTTC. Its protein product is CASSLSGIVYEQYF.

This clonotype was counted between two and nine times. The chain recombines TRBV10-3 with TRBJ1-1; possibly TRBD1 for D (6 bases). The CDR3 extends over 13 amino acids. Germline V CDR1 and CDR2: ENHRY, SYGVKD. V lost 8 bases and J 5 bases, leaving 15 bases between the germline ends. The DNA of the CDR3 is TGTGCCATCGGTGGGGGCAGTGAAACTGAAGCTTTCTTT. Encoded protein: CAIGGGSETEAFF.

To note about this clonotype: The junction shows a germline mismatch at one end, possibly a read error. CDR3 DNA: TGTGCCAGCAGCCAAAGGCAGGGGGCGTTTCGGTTT. Encoded protein: CASSQRQGAFRF. The gene calls are TRBV7-2 and TRBJ1-1; TRBD1 matches at 8 bases. CDR1 and CDR2 (germline): SGHTA, FQGNSA. This CDR3 has 12 amino acids.

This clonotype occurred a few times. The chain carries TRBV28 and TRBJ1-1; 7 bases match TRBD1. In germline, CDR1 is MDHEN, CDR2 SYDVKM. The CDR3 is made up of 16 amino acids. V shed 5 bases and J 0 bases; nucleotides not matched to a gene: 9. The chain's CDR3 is CASSQMPGQMNTEAFF. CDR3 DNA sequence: TGTGCCAGCAGTCAGATGCCGGGACAGATGAACACTGAAGCTTTCTTT.

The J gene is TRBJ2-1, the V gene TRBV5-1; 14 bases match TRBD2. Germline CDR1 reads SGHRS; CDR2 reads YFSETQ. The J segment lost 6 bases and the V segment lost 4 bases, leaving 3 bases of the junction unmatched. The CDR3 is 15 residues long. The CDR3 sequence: CASSPGTSGGNEQFF. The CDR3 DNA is TGCGCCAGCAGCCCCGGGACTAGCGGGGGCAATGAGCAGTTCTTC.

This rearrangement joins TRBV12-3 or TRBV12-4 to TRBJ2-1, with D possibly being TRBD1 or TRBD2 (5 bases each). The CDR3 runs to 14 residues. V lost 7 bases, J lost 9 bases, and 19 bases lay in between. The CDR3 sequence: CASTTRSGAGEQFF. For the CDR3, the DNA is TGTGCCAGCACGACTCGATCCGGGGCGGGTGAGCAGTTCTTC.

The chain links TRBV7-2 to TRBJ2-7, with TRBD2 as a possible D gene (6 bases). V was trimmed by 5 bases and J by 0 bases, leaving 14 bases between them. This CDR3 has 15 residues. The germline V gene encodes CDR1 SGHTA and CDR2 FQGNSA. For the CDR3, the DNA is TGTGCCAGCAGCGACTTAGCGGTGACCTCCTACGAGCAGTACTTC. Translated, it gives CASSDLAVTSYEQYF. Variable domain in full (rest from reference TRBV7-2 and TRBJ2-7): GAGVSQSPSNKVTEKGKDVELRCDPISGHTALYWYRQSLGQGLEFLIYFQGNSAPDKSGLPSDRFSAERTGGSVSTLTIQRTQQEDSAVYLCASSDLAVTSYEQYFGPGTRLTVT.

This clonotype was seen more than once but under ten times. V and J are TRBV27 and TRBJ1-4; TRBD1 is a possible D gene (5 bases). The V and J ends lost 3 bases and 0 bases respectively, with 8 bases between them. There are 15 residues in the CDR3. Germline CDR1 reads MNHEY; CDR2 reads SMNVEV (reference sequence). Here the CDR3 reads CASSFARATNEKLFF. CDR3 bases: TGTGCCAGCAGTTTCGCCAGGGCAACTAATGAAAAACTGTTTTTT.

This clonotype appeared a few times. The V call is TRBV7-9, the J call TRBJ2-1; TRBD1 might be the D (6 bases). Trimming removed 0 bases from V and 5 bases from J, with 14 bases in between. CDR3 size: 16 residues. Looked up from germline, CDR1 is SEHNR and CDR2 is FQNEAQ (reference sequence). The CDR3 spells CASSLAGALLDNEQFF. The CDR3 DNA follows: TGTGCCAGCAGCTTAGCGGGGGCCCTTTTAGACAATGAGCAGTTCTTC.

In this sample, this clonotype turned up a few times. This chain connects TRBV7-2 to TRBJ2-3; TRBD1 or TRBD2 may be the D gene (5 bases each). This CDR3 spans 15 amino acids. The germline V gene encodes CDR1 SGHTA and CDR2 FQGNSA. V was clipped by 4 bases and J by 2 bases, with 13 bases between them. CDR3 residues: CASSSLGTFTDTQYF. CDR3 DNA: TGTGCCAGCAGCTCCCTTGGGACCTTCACAGATACGCAGTATTTT.

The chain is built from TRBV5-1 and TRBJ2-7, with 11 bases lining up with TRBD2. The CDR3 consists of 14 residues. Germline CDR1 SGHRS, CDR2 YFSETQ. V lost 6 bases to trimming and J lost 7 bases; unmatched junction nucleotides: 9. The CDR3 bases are TGCGCCAGCACCGTAGCGGGAGGGACCAGGGAGCAGTACTTC. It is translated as CASTVAGGTREQYF. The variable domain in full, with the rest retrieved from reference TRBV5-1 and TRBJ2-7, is KAGVTQTPRYLIKTRGQQVTLSCSPISGHRSVSWYQQTPGQGLQFLFEYFSETQRNKGNFPGRFSGRQFSNSRSEMNVSTLELGDSALYLCASTVAGGTREQYFGPGTRLTVT.

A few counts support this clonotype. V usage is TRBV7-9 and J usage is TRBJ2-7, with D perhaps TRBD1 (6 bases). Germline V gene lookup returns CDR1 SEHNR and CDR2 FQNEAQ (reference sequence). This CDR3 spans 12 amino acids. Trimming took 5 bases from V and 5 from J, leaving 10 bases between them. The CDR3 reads CASSPGVHEQYF. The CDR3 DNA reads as TGTGCCAGCAGCCCAGGGGTCCACGAGCAGTACTTC.

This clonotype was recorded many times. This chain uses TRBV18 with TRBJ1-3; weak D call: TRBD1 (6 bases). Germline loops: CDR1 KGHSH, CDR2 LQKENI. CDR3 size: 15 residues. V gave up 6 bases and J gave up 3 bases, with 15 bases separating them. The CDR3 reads CASSRTEPFGNTIYF. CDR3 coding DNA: TGTGCCAGCTCCCGGACAGAGCCTTTTGGAAACACCATATATTTT.

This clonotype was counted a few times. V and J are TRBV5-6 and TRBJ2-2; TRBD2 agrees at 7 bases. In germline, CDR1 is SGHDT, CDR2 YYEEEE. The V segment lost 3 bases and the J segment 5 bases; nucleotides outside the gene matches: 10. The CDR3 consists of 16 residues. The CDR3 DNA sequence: TGTGCCAGCAGCTCGATCCTAGGGGAGGGGACCGGGGAGCTGTTTTTT. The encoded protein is CASSSILGEGTGELFF.

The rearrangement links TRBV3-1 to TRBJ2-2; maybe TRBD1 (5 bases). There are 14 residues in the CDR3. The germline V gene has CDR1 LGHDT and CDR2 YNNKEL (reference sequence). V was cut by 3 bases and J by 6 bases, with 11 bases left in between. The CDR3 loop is CASSHGRAAGELFF. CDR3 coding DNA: TGTGCCAGCAGCCATGGCAGGGCTGCCGGGGAGCTGTTTTTT.